What follows are 22 T cell receptor beta chains derived from one specimen sequenced in a study of Ad26.COV2.S vaccination and SARS-CoV-2 variants. The method was immunoSEQ multiplex PCR; TCRdb's version includes in-frame clones alone and lacks a portion of them. The sample records 250,000 or so clones, around nine tenths being singletons. The treatment denotes: about 20 received Ad26.COV2.S at low or high dose, single or two shots; five or six received placebo; per-sample allocation not given. Day 63 after the first injection of vaccine or placebo was the sampling time. Material: peripheral blood, obtained in a trial of Ad26.COV2.S vaccine versus placebo. These receptors came from a person aged 18-60 years who received the Ad26.COV2.S COVID-19 vaccine or a placebo.

This clone is a singleton in its sample. The CDR3 spells CASSPNRYNYGYTF. Written as DNA, the CDR3 is TGTGCCAGCAGTCCTAACAGGTATAACTATGGCTACACCTTC. The chain carries TRBV7-2 and TRBJ1-2; D is possibly TRBD1 (5 bases). V was trimmed by 6 bases and J by 1 base, leaving 12 bases between them. Germline loops: CDR1 SGHTA, CDR2 FQGNSA. The CDR3 extends over 14 amino acids.

This sequence joins TRBV21-1 and TRBJ1-5; TRBD1, the D gene given by the table, was not confirmed from the DNA. TRBV21-1 is flagged as a pseudogene. This CDR3 has 15 residues. The DNA of the CDR3 is TGTGCCAGCAGCAAAGCGCAGGGGAGCAATCAGCCCCAGCATTTT. Translation gives CASSKAQGSNQPQHF.

The chain uses TRBV19 and TRBJ2-5; 8 bases map to TRBD2. Trimming took 5 bases from V and 4 from J; bases not matched to a gene: 9. In germline, CDR1 is LNHDA, CDR2 SQIVND (reference sequence). CDR3 size: 15 residues. The CDR3, as DNA: TGTGCCAGTAGTGAGGTAGCGGGGCGGAGAGAGACCCAGTACTTC. It encodes CASSEVAGRRETQYF.

The chain uses TRBV29-1 and TRBJ1-3, with 9 bases aligning to TRBD1. The CDR3 consists of 16 residues. From germline, CDR1 is SQVTM and CDR2 ANQGSEA. The ends lost 4 bases at V and 8 bases at J; junction bases unmatched: 15. The CDR3: CSVVPLPGQGRDTIYF. In nucleotides, the CDR3 is TGCAGCGTTGTACCTCTTCCGGGACAGGGACGTGACACCATATATTTT.

The chain uses TRBV7-3 and TRBJ2-2, with D hard to call. The CDR3 consists of 16 residues. V lost 1 base, J lost 0 bases, and 9 bases lay in between. Germline CDR1 is SGHTA and CDR2 is FQGTGA. DNA of the CDR3: TGTGCCAGCAGCTTAAGAGCTAGGGCGAACACCGGGGAGCTGTTTTTT. Translating it yields CASSLRARANTGELFF.

This clone was counted a few times. This rearrangement joins TRBV3-1 (or the pseudogene TRBV3-2) to TRBJ1-1; no reliable D call. The CDR3 loop spans 13 amino acids. Germline V lookup: CDR1 LGHDT, CDR2 YNNKEL (reference sequence). Trimming shortened V by 4 bases and J by 1 base, and 7 bases separated the two germline ends. The CDR3, as DNA: TGTGCCAGCAGCCCTAGAACGAACACTGAAGCTTTCTTT. This codes for CASSPRTNTEAFF.

The count of this clone is one. The V and J genes are TRBV27 and TRBJ1-1, with 9 nucleotides matching TRBD1. The CDR3 has 15 amino acids. V was pared by 5 bases and J by 6 bases, with 10 bases of the junction left unmatched. CDR1 is MNHEY and CDR2 is SMNVEV in the germline V gene (reference sequence). CDR3 bases: TGTGCCAGCAGTCCGTCTACAGGGGGCCGCGCTGAAGCTTTCTTT. This sequence encodes CASSPSTGGRAEAFF.

The V gene is TRBV27, the J gene TRBJ1-1, with D hard to call. This CDR3 region has 14 residues. Trimming removed 7 bases from V and 0 bases from J, with 12 bases in between. Germline lookup yields CDR1 MNHEY and CDR2 SMNVEV (reference sequence). The CDR3 is CASTSHRLNTEAFF. In DNA form, the CDR3 reads TGTGCCAGCACCTCTCACAGATTGAACACTGAAGCTTTCTTT.

The V gene is TRBV5-4, the J gene TRBJ2-3; D perhaps matches TRBD2 (5 bases). The CDR3 spans 15 residues. The germline V gene encodes CDR1 SGHNT and CDR2 YYREEE (reference sequence). Trimming removed 0 bases at V and 6 bases at J, with 14 bases between. CDR3 sequence: CASSLVASIPDTQYF. The CDR3 DNA sequence: TGTGCCAGCAGCTTGGTGGCTAGCATTCCGGATACGCAGTATTTT.

This chain uses TRBV6-6 with TRBJ1-1; TRBD1 matches 7 bases. The CDR3 has 16 residues. J was trimmed by 0 bases and V by 5 bases; bases with no gene match: 9. Germline CDR1 reads MNHNY; CDR2 reads SVGAGI (reference sequence). The CDR3 DNA follows: TGTGCCAGCAGTAGTCCCGGGACAGTAATGAACACTGAAGCTTTCTTT. Translated, it gives CASSSPGTVMNTEAFF.

This clone was observed a handful of times. V gene TRBV15 combines with J gene TRBJ2-3, with 13 nucleotides matching TRBD2. J was trimmed by 13 bases and V by 6 bases; bases with no gene match: 10. The CDR3 totals 14 residues. Germline V gene sequence: CDR1 LNHNV, CDR2 YYDKDF (reference sequence). The CDR3 DNA reads as TGTGCCACCAGGGAAGGGACTAGCGGGACCTCCAAGTATTTT. Its protein product is CATREGTSGTSKYF.

The V call is TRBV4-3, the J call TRBJ2-7, with TRBD1 as a possible D gene (5 bases). The germline gives CDR1 LGHNA, CDR2 YSLEER. The CDR3 loop spans 16 amino acids. V was trimmed by 3 bases and J by 2 bases, leaving 17 bases between them. Here the CDR3 DNA reads TGCGCCAGCAGCCACGGGTACTGCGGCAGGGCCTACGAGCAGTACGTC. It is translated as CASSHGYCGRAYEQYV.

V is TRBV4-3 and J is TRBJ2-7, with TRBD2 matching 10 bases. The junction had 3 bases not matched to a gene; V was cut back by 1 base and J by 3 bases. The CDR3 is 15 amino acids. CDR1 LGHNA and CDR2 YSLEER come from the germline V gene. The CDR3 here is CASSQGGTSVYEQYF. In nucleotides, the CDR3 is TGCGCCAGCAGCCAAGGCGGGACTAGCGTCTACGAGCAGTACTTC.

V usage is TRBV6-2 or TRBV6-3 and J usage is TRBJ2-2; D might be TRBD2 (5 bases). The CDR3 contains 13 residues. The V gene's germline CDR1 is MNHEY and CDR2 SVGEGT. Trimming cost V 6 bases and J 5 bases, with 10 bases left between them. CDR3: CASSLTSTGELFF. The CDR3 nucleotides read TGTGCCAGCAGCCTCACTAGTACCGGGGAGCTGTTTTTT.

This clone showed up just a few times. CDR3 sequence: CASSVEGPLSTDTQYF. CDR3 nucleotide sequence: TGTGCCAGCAGCGTAGAGGGACCCTTAAGCACAGATACGCAGTATTTT. V is TRBV9 and J is TRBJ2-3; either TRBD1 or TRBD2 may supply D (5 bases each). Germline values: CDR1 SGDLS, CDR2 YYNGEE. The CDR3 is 16 amino acids. V shed 0 bases and J shed 0 bases, with 11 bases lying between them.

V gene TRBV9 combines with J gene TRBJ2-3; possible D gene TRBD2, 5 bases. CDR1 and CDR2 from the germline V gene are SGDLS and YYNGEE. Trimming removed 6 bases from V and 2 bases from J, with 10 bases in between. The CDR3 has 13 amino acids. The CDR3 bases are TGTGCCAGCACGCGAGCGGTCACAGATACGCAGTATTTT. Its protein is CASTRAVTDTQYF.

This chain uses TRBV4-1 with TRBJ1-4; tentative D call: TRBD1 (5 bases). CDR1 is MGHRA and CDR2 is YSYEKL in the germline V gene. V lost 0 bases and J 7 bases, leaving 12 bases between the germline ends. The CDR3 contains 15 residues. The CDR3 protein is CASSQEPARVEKLFF. The CDR3 nucleotides read TGCGCCAGCAGCCAAGAGCCGGCCAGGGTTGAAAAACTGTTTTTT.

V usage is TRBV9 and J usage is TRBJ1-3; D remains ambiguous. Germline loops: CDR1 SGDLS, CDR2 YYNGEE. Trimming left V 0 bases short and J 1 base short, with 5 bases between. This CDR3 region has 14 residues. CDR3 loop: CASSVVGSGNTIYF. The CDR3 DNA is TGTGCCAGCAGCGTAGTAGGGTCTGGAAACACCATATATTTT.

This chain links TRBV28 with TRBJ1-1; no firm D call. CDR3 size: 17 residues. Germline V gene lookup returns CDR1 MDHEN and CDR2 SYDVKM. V dropped 6 bases and J dropped 3 bases, with 23 bases sitting between them. For the CDR3, the DNA is TGTGCCAGCAGCTGGGGAGGGAAAGCTCTGTGGGACACTGAAGCTTTCTTT. This gives the protein CASSWGGKALWDTEAFF.

The chain employs TRBV11-2 and TRBJ2-1; 7 nucleotides line up with TRBD2. Trimming removed 1 base from V and 0 bases from J; junction bases left unmatched: 3. In germline, CDR1 is SGHAT, CDR2 FQNNGV. There are 16 residues in the CDR3. The CDR3 spells CASSLVRGSSYNEQFF. CDR3 bases: TGTGCCAGCAGCTTAGTTCGCGGGAGCTCCTACAATGAGCAGTTCTTC.

The rearrangement uses TRBV5-4 and TRBJ2-1; perhaps TRBD1 as D (6 bases). V was shortened by 0 bases and J by 6 bases, with 22 bases between the two germline ends. This CDR3 contains 18 residues. Per the germline V gene, CDR1 is SGHNT and CDR2 is YYREEE (reference sequence). The CDR3 here is CASSLVQGYSKTSNEQFF. The CDR3 coding sequence is TGTGCCAGCAGCTTGGTTCAGGGGTATTCAAAAACTTCCAATGAGCAGTTCTTC.

V is TRBV9 and J is TRBJ1-1; D ambiguous. The CDR3 spans 15 residues. Trimming shortened V by 0 bases and J by 1 base, and 10 bases separated the two germline ends. Germline values: CDR1 SGDLS, CDR2 YYNGEE. Here the CDR3 reads CASSVVVSQNTEAFF. The CDR3 DNA reads TGTGCCAGCAGCGTAGTGGTCAGCCAGAACACTGAAGCTTTCTTT.